This is a list of T cell receptor beta chains from one sample in a study of Ad26.COV2.S vaccination and SARS-CoV-2 variants. Libraries were prepared by immunoSEQ multiplex PCR; TCRdb keeps only in-frame clonotypes and omits some of them. This table holds approximately 420,000 clones, around nine tenths found once. The source material was peripheral blood, sampled in a trial of Ad26.COV2.S vaccine versus placebo. Receptor source: a person aged 18-65 years who received the Ad26.COV2.S COVID-19 vaccine or a placebo. Both conserved end residues are part of each CDR3. Each record gives: D gene, J gene, V gene, clone size, CDR3 protein, CDR3 DNA. D genes are given only for firm matches. Not every row has a clone size; where given, it reads once, few, many or a size class.

NA TRBJ2-2 TRBV12-2 NA CASRLVGDVINTGELFF TGTGCAAGTCGCTTAGTGGGGGACGTTATAAACACCGGGGAGCTGTTTTTT
NA TRBJ2-7 TRBV11-2 NA CASSIYQGPQEQYF TGTGCCAGCAGCATCTACCAGGGACCGCAGGAGCAGTACTTC
NA TRBJ2-1 TRBV19 few CASSIATLYNEQFF TGTGCCAGTAGTATAGCGACCCTATACAATGAGCAGTTCTTC
TRBD1 TRBJ1-5 TRBV5-5 NA CASSFEWTGYSNQPQHF TGTGCCAGCAGCTTTGAATGGACAGGATATAGCAATCAGCCCCAGCATTTT
NA TRBJ1-6 TRBV21-1 NA CASNKGEAGGENSPLHF TGTGCCAGCAACAAAGGGGAGGCAGGGGGCGAGAATTCACCCCTCCACTTT
NA TRBJ1-4 TRBV6-6 NA CASSYFSVREKLFF TGTGCCAGCAGTTACTTCTCCGTCCGGGAAAAACTGTTTTTT
NA TRBJ2-7 TRBV27 once CASSVHRSYEQYF TGTGCCAGCAGTGTTCACCGATCCTACGAGCAGTACTTC
NA TRBJ2-3 TRBV7-3 NA CASSPGLTRTDTQYF TGTGCCAGCAGCCCGGGACTCACCCGCACAGATACGCAGTATTTT
NA TRBJ2-2 TRBV19 NA CASSQSSNTGELFF TGTGCCAGTAGTCAGTCATCGAACACCGGGGAGCTGTTTTTT
NA TRBJ1-3 TRBV4-3 NA CASSQGALTSGNTIYF TGCGCCAGCAGCCAAGGTGCGCTTACCTCTGGAAACACCATATATTTT
NA TRBJ2-1 TRBV15 NA CATSRGEALYNEQFF TGTGCCACCAGCAGAGGGGAAGCACTCTACAATGAGCAGTTCTTC
TRBD1 TRBJ2-7 TRBV9 NA CASSPGQGYEQYF TGTGCCAGCAGCCCCGGACAGGGGTACGAGCAGTACTTC
NA TRBJ1-5 TRBV19 few CASSTGGSNQPQHF TGTGCCAGTAGTACAGGTGGTAGCAATCAGCCCCAGCATTTT
NA TRBJ1-2 TRBV7-8 NA CASSPSFGMIYGYTF TGTGCCAGCAGCCCCTCCTTTGGTATGATCTATGGCTACACCTTC
NA TRBJ2-5 TRBV2 NA CASSILPSETQYF TGTGCCAGCAGTATTTTGCCCAGCGAGACCCAGTACTTC
TRBD1 TRBJ1-2 TRBV6-5 NA CASSSPTGGRGYGYTF TGTGCCAGCAGTTCGCCGACAGGGGGGAGGGGCTATGGCTACACCTTC
NA TRBJ1-1 TRBV5-4 NA CASSPELLNTEAFF TGTGCCAGCAGCCCCGAGTTATTAAACACTGAAGCTTTCTTT
NA TRBJ2-2 TRBV6-5 NA CASSYRRTGELFF TGTGCCAGCAGTTACCGGCGCACCGGGGAGCTGTTTTTT
TRBD1 TRBJ1-5 TRBV19 NA CASSQGAGNQPQHF TGTGCCAGTAGTCAGGGGGCAGGCAATCAGCCCCAGCATTTT
NA TRBJ1-5 TRBV29-1 NA CSVRWQGGPQHF TGCAGCGTTCGGTGGCAAGGGGGGCCCCAGCATTTT
NA TRBJ1-6 TRBV7-6 NA CASSLRTVNNSPLHF TGTGCCAGCAGCCTCAGGACAGTGAATAATTCACCCCTCCACTTT
NA TRBJ2-3 TRBV5-6 NA CASSLTGGSTDTQYF TGTGCCAGCAGCTTGACTGGGGGTAGCACAGATACGCAGTATTTT
TRBD1 TRBJ1-1 TRBV5-1 NA CASSLGTGNTEAFF TGCGCCAGCAGCCTAGGGACAGGGAACACTGAAGCTTTCTTT
NA TRBJ2-5 TRBV3-1/TRBV3-2 few CASTPRAGKETQYF TGTGCCAGCACCCCCCGGGCAGGGAAAGAGACCCAGTACTTC
TRBD1 TRBJ1-2 TRBV11-2 few CASSQTRDRGFYGYTF TGTGCCAGCAGCCAAACCAGGGACAGGGGGTTCTATGGCTACACCTTC
NA TRBJ1-4 TRBV2 NA CASTQGIGENEKLFF TGTGCCAGCACTCAAGGAATAGGAGAGAATGAAAAACTGTTTTTT
NA TRBJ2-1 TRBV7-8 NA CASSTLSASYNEQFF TGTGCCAGCAGCACCTTGAGCGCATCCTACAATGAGCAGTTCTTC
NA TRBJ1-2 TRBV12-3/TRBV12-4 once CASGGSSNYGYTF TGTGCCAGTGGGGGCAGCTCTAACTATGGCTACACCTTC
NA TRBJ1-2 TRBV4-1 few CASSQGWGATNYGYTF TGCGCCAGCAGCCAAGGGTGGGGGGCTACTAACTATGGCTACACCTTC
NA TRBJ2-5 TRBV7-2 NA CASSLDWTEETQYF TGTGCCAGCAGCTTAGACTGGACAGAAGAGACCCAGTACTTC
NA TRBJ2-7 TRBV28 NA CASRPGHFYEQYF TGTGCCAGCAGACCGGGACATTTTTACGAGCAGTACTTC
TRBD2 TRBJ2-4 TRBV7-2 NA CASSLSGGATIQYF TGTGCCAGCAGTCTTAGCGGGGGGGCCACCATTCAGTACTTC
TRBD1 TRBJ2-2 TRBV5-1 NA CASSSRTGGIAGELFF TGCGCCAGCAGCTCTCGGACAGGGGGCATCGCCGGGGAGCTGTTTTTT
TRBD2 TRBJ2-7 TRBV10-3 once CAISGGIAGSSYEQYF TGTGCCATCAGTGGGGGGATAGCGGGGAGCTCCTACGAGCAGTACTTC
TRBD1 TRBJ1-6 TRBV6-6 NA CASSLTGEGSPLHF TGTGCCAGCAGCCTCACAGGGGAAGGCTCACCCCTCCACTTT
NA TRBJ1-4 TRBV5-1 NA CASSLGSGTNEKLFF TGCGCCAGCAGCTTGGGGTCCGGGACAAATGAAAAACTGTTTTTT
NA TRBJ1-5 TRBV6-5 NA CASSLSGGNQPQHF TGTGCCAGCAGCTTGTCGGGGGGCAATCAGCCCCAGCATTTT
TRBD2 TRBJ2-3 TRBV6-4 NA CASSDSGSTDTQYF TGTGCCAGCAGTGATAGCGGGAGCACAGATACGCAGTATTTT
NA TRBJ2-1 TRBV5-1 NA CASSLGHNEQFF TGCGCCAGCAGCTTGGGACACAATGAGCAGTTCTTC
NA TRBJ1-1 TRBV12-3/TRBV12-4 NA CASSSQMNTEAFF TGTGCCAGCAGTTCACAAATGAACACTGAAGCTTTCTTT
NA TRBJ1-1 TRBV3-1/TRBV3-2 NA CASSQGGGTEKAFF TGTGCCAGCAGCCAAGGAGGGGGGACGGAAAAAGCTTTCTTT
TRBD2 TRBJ2-1 TRBV25-1 NA CASTASGDNEQFF TGTGCCAGCACTGCTAGCGGGGACAATGAGCAGTTCTTC
NA TRBJ2-2 TRBV5-1 NA CASSFEGPGELFF TGCGCCAGCAGCTTCGAAGGGCCCGGGGAGCTGTTTTTT
NA TRBJ2-7 TRBV5-4 NA CASSIMGAGEQYF TGTGCCAGCAGCATTATGGGGGCCGGCGAGCAGTACTTC
TRBD1 TRBJ2-7 TRBV6-6 NA CASSRDRSSYEQYF TGTGCCAGCAGTAGGGACAGGTCATCCTACGAGCAGTACTTC
NA TRBJ2-3 TRBV6-7 NA CASSYSEGGRADTQYF TGTGCCAGCAGTTACTCAGAGGGGGGGCGAGCAGATACGCAGTATTTT
TRBD1 TRBJ1-2 TRBV7-3 once CASSLNRGANYGYTF TGTGCCAGCAGCTTGAACAGGGGAGCAAACTATGGCTACACCTTC
NA TRBJ2-3 TRBV29-1 NA CSAAGGVLRTDTQYF TGCAGCGCCGCCGGGGGCGTACTACGCACAGATACGCAGTATTTT
NA TRBJ1-1 TRBV18 NA CASSASITEAFF TGTGCCAGCTCAGCAAGTATCACTGAAGCTTTCTTT
NA TRBJ2-7 TRBV6-1 NA CASSEAGNSYEQYF TGTGCCAGCAGTGAGGCAGGGAATTCGTACGAGCAGTACTTC
TRBD1 TRBJ1-1 TRBV4-3 NA CASSQENRGTEAFF TGCGCCAGCAGCCAAGAAAACAGGGGAACTGAAGCTTTCTTT
NA TRBJ1-5 TRBV4-3 NA CASSQDNQPQHF TGCGCCAGCAGCCAGGACAATCAGCCCCAGCATTTT